The sequence of this T cell receptor beta chain was determined in a study of blood T cell repertoires in COVID-19. Overall study: Sites in the United States, Italy and Spain provided acute and convalescent COVID-19 samples. In each case, the material was cDNA or gDNA derived from T cells, B-cell-depleted T cells, or PBMCs.

Here immunoSEQ multiplex PCR was the method, and the copy in TCRdb shows in-frame clones only, minus some. This sample has more than 15,000 clones, with 93% found just once. Germline CDR1 LNHDA, CDR2 SQIVND (reference sequence). V gave up 7 bases and J gave up 1 base; unmatched junction bases: 4. The CDR3 extends over 15 amino acids. This TCR was recovered from a woman aged 50 to 60 with active COVID-19. The chain couples TRBV19 to TRBJ1-5; TRBD1 matches at 10 bases. The sequencing sample was made of peripheral blood. The CDR3 spells CASKGTGVSNQPQHF. The DNA of the CDR3 is TGTGCCAGTAAAGGGACAGGGGTAAGCAATCAGCCCCAGCATTTT.